What follows are 26 T cell receptor beta chains derived from one specimen sequenced in a study of blood T cells in healthy people across ages. A second PCR of 7 to 11 cycles used a sample-barcoded 5' primer and a J-beta primer mix. TCRdb itself ran the 5' RACE reads through MiXCR, one entry per CDR3 protein. Of around 1.1 million distinct CDR3 sequences in the sample, 35% to 40% were seen once. The sample comprised blood. Receptors originate from a man younger than 35 in good health.

The CDR3 bases are TGTGCCAGCAGCTTAGTGGGACAACCACCCCTCCACTTT. This translates into CASSLVGQPPLHF. The gene calls are TRBV11-2 and TRBJ1-6; maybe TRBD1 (6 bases). The CDR3 consists of 13 residues. V lost 1 base to trimming and J lost 11 bases, with 9 bases between them. Germline CDR1 is SGHAT and CDR2 is FQNNGV.

On this clonotype itself: One end of the junction varies from germline; a read error may be responsible. The chain joins TRBV3-1 to TRBJ2-7; no reliable D call. The CDR3 consists of 14 residues. Looked up from germline, CDR1 is LGHDT and CDR2 is YNNKEL (reference sequence). The CDR3 sequence: CVSSSTVGGDEQYF. CDR3 nucleotides: TGTGTCAGCAGCTCGACCGTGGGTGGGGACGAGCAGTACTTC.

The chain has TRBV14 and TRBJ1-2, with 7 bases aligning to TRBD1. Germline lookup yields CDR1 SGHDN and CDR2 FVKESK. The V gene end was trimmed by 2 bases and the J gene end by 4 bases; junction bases not matched to a gene: 4. This CDR3 has 14 residues. The CDR3 reads CASSQLTGLYGYTF. CDR3 sequence (DNA): TGTGCCAGCAGCCAATTGACAGGGCTCTATGGCTACACCTTC.

CDR3 coding DNA: TGTGCCACCAGCGGCAGGGGGTTTCAGCCCCAGCATTTT. Translated, it gives CATSGRGFQPQHF. The chain joins TRBV15 to TRBJ1-5; 7 bases line up with TRBD1. The CDR3 covers 13 residues. The V segment lost 5 bases and the J segment 6 bases; nucleotides outside the gene matches: 4. Germline CDR1 and CDR2: LNHNV and YYDKDF (reference sequence).

This clonotype appeared a few times. The rearrangement joins TRBV10-3 to TRBJ1-1; D is ambiguous. V was trimmed by 4 bases and J by 6 bases, leaving 12 bases between them. The CDR3 loop spans 13 amino acids. Germline values: CDR1 ENHRY, CDR2 SYGVKD. This CDR3 reads CAISALDGSEAFF. CDR3 in DNA: TGTGCCATCAGTGCTCTGGACGGTTCTGAAGCTTTCTTT.

This clonotype was seen only a few times. This rearrangement joins TRBV4-2 to TRBJ1-2; D remains ambiguous. Per germline, CDR1 LGHNA and CDR2 YNFKEQ. The V and J ends lost 2 bases and 8 bases respectively, with 12 bases between them. CDR3 size: 13 residues. Here the CDR3 reads CASSQLGERGYTF. The CDR3 DNA is TGTGCCAGCAGCCAACTCGGTGAACGGGGCTACACCTTC.

The DNA of the CDR3 is TGTGCCAGCAGCCAAGAAAACCAGGACACTGAAGCTTTCTTT. Protein sequence: CASSQENQDTEAFF. The J gene is TRBJ1-1, the V gene TRBV4-2; no firm D call. V shed 0 bases and J shed 3 bases, with 8 bases lying between them. The CDR3 has 14 amino acids. Per the germline V gene, CDR1 is LGHNA and CDR2 is YNFKEQ.

This clonotype has a handful of counts. V gene TRBV12-3 or TRBV12-4 combines with J gene TRBJ2-4; D may be TRBD1 (6 bases). Trimming removed 0 bases at V and 3 bases at J, with 12 bases between. The length of the CDR3 is 16 residues. The CDR3 is CASSLAGGIGKNIQYF. Written as DNA, the CDR3 is TGTGCCAGCAGTTTAGCAGGGGGTATCGGCAAAAACATTCAGTACTTC.

The V call is TRBV2, the J call TRBJ2-1, with D tentatively TRBD2 (7 bases). With the DNA end fitting TRBJ2-7 better, the J assignment may be wrong. Per germline, CDR1 SNHLY and CDR2 FYNNEI. The CDR3 loop spans 15 amino acids. This CDR3 is CASSRRGGSHNEQYF. The CDR3 bases are TGTGCCAGCAGTAGAAGGGGGGGGTCCCACAATGAGCAGTACTTC.

Regarding this clonotype: The conserved closing phenylalanine or tryptophan is absent in this CDR3, likely reflecting a read error. This chain connects TRBV3-1 to TRBJ2-5; 8 nucleotides agree with TRBD1. V trimming: 3 bases; J trimming: 11 bases; junction bases outside the gene matches: 17. Germline V gene sequence: CDR1 LGHDT, CDR2 YNNKEL (reference sequence). This CDR3 region has 16 residues. The CDR3: CASSQAQGAAYNEQYL. In DNA, the CDR3 is TGTGCCAGCAGCCAGGCGCAGGGGGCCGCCTACAATGAGCAGTACTTA.

This clonotype was found a few times. V gene TRBV5-1 combines with J gene TRBJ2-3; D remains ambiguous. Germline V lookup: CDR1 SGHRS, CDR2 YFSETQ. With 0 bases removed from V and 0 bases from J, the gap between germline ends came to 11 bases. The CDR3 has 16 amino acids. CDR3 coding DNA: TGCGCCAGCAGCTTGGACGTGGCGGTTAGCACAGATACGCAGTATTTT. This codes for CASSLDVAVSTDTQYF.

There are a few counts of this clonotype. The V call is TRBV7-2, the J call TRBJ2-5; the match to TRBD2 covers 10 bases. Germline-derived CDR1 and CDR2 are SGHTA and FQGNSA. With 5 bases clipped from V and 7 bases from J, the junction kept 10 bases outside the gene matches. The CDR3 runs to 15 residues. For the CDR3, the DNA is TGTGCCAGCAGCGGGTCGGCTAGCGGGGGAACGACCCAGTACTTC. This encodes CASSGSASGGTTQYF.

This clonotype was counted a few times. This chain uses TRBV27 with TRBJ1-2; 7 bases agree with TRBD1. This CDR3 has 14 residues. The V segment lost 3 bases and the J segment 8 bases; nucleotides outside the gene matches: 9. Germline V lookup: CDR1 MNHEY, CDR2 SMNVEV (reference sequence). CDR3: CASSFGRQGGGYTF. The CDR3 DNA reads TGTGCCAGCAGTTTCGGCCGACAGGGCGGAGGCTACACCTTC.

The chain joins TRBV25-1 to TRBJ1-1, with D perhaps TRBD1 (5 bases). Trimming shortened V by 7 bases and J by 10 bases, and 19 bases separated the two germline ends. This CDR3 spans 13 amino acids. CDR1 MGHDK and CDR2 SYGVNS come from the germline V gene. The CDR3 region has the DNA TGTGCCAGCACCCGCCAGGGCAGGTCTGGAGCTTTCTTT. Protein product: CASTRQGRSGAFF.

Turning to this clonotype: At one end the junction does not follow the germline gene, possibly because of a read error. The chain combines TRBV12-3 or TRBV12-4 with TRBJ1-5; D is possibly TRBD1 (6 bases). The CDR3 loop spans 15 amino acids. For the CDR3, the DNA is TGTGCCGGCAGTCACCGGGACAAGGGTAATCAGCCCCAGCATTTT. This sequence encodes CAGSHRDKGNQPQHF.

The V call is TRBV12-3 or TRBV12-4, the J call TRBJ2-3; D is unclear. The V end was cut by 5 bases, the J end by 5 bases, with 11 bases between. CDR3 size: 13 residues. The CDR3 coding sequence is TGTGCCAGCAGTGTAGACGGTAGAGATACGCAGTATTTT. It codes for CASSVDGRDTQYF.

In its sample, this clonotype was seen a few times. This chain joins TRBV6-2 or TRBV6-3 and TRBJ1-1; no clear D gene. From germline, CDR1 is MNHEY and CDR2 SVGEGT. The CDR3 is 15 amino acids. Trimming pared 2 bases from V and 7 bases from J, leaving 17 bases between. CDR3 residues: CASSYLVGQEVEAFF. CDR3 in DNA: TGTGCCAGCAGTTACCTAGTGGGCCAGGAGGTTGAAGCTTTCTTT.

The chain has TRBV7-8 and TRBJ1-5, with 11 positions matching TRBD1. The germline V gene encodes CDR1 SGHVS and CDR2 FQNEAQ. The CDR3 covers 16 residues. V was clipped by 2 bases and J by 10 bases; unmatched bases: 10. The CDR3 nucleotides read TGTGCCAGCAGCTTATCGGTGGGACAGGGGGTTCAACCCCAGCATTTT. Translating gives CASSLSVGQGVQPQHF. The whole variable domain, filled in from reference TRBV7-8 and TRBJ1-5, reads GAGVSQSPRYKVAKRGQDVALRCDPISGHVSLFWYQQALGQGPEFLTYFQNEAQLDKSGLPSDRFFAERPEGSVSTLKIQRTQQEDSAVYLCASSLSVGQGVQPQHFGDGTRLSIL.

The rearrangement uses TRBV12-3 or TRBV12-4 and TRBJ2-5; TRBD2 aligns across 9 bases. The DNA end is a closer match to TRBJ2-7, so the J assignment may be wrong. The CDR3 covers 14 residues. As DNA, the CDR3 is TGTGCCAGCAGTTTTGCTAGCGGGGAGTTCGAGCAGTACTTC. Translating gives CASSFASGEFEQYF.

This clonotype was recorded a few times. The rearrangement links TRBV20-1 to TRBJ1-1; D ambiguous. Trimming left V 2 bases short and J 0 bases short, with 7 bases between. This CDR3 is built from 13 residues. Germline lookup yields CDR1 DFQATT and CDR2 SNEGSKA (reference sequence). As DNA, the CDR3 is TGCAGTGCTAGATTCCCATTGAACACTGAAGCTTTCTTT. Its translation: CSARFPLNTEAFF.

The chain combines TRBV6-2 or TRBV6-3 with TRBJ1-5; D might be TRBD1 (5 bases). The CDR3 sequence is 18 residues long. In germline, CDR1 is MNHEY, CDR2 SVGEGT. V lost 5 bases and J 1 base, leaving 21 bases between the germline ends. The CDR3 here is CASSDQRGQTWSNQPQHF. The CDR3 bases are TGTGCCAGCAGTGACCAGCGGGGCCAAACGTGGAGCAATCAGCCCCAGCATTTT.

The chain joins TRBV2 to TRBJ1-1, with D unresolved. The germline CDR1 and CDR2 sequences are SNHLY and FYNNEI. Trimming stripped 8 bases from V and 3 bases from J, with 13 bases between. The CDR3 consists of 13 residues. This CDR3 reads CASGTRQDTEAFF. DNA of the CDR3: TGTGCCAGCGGAACCCGCCAGGACACTGAAGCTTTCTTT.

V gene TRBV29-1 combines with J gene TRBJ2-3; TRBD2 agrees at 12 bases. This CDR3 has 15 residues. Trimming took 1 base from V and 3 from J; bases not matched to a gene: 2. Germline V CDR1 and CDR2: SQVTM, ANQGSEA. Written as DNA, the CDR3 is TGCAGCGTTGAAGGCACTAGCGGGGGGACAGATACGCAGTATTTT. Its protein is CSVEGTSGGTDTQYF.

This chain connects TRBV5-5 to TRBJ2-7, with D tentatively TRBD1 or TRBD2 (5 bases each). Germline assignment: CDR1 SGHKS and CDR2 YYEKEE (reference sequence). The length of the CDR3 is 17 residues. V shed 2 bases and J shed 1 base, with 19 bases lying between them. The CDR3: CASSLTSGTDISYEQYF. In DNA form, the CDR3 reads TGTGCCAGCAGCTTAACCTCCGGGACCGATATTTCCTACGAGCAGTACTTC.

The rearrangement links TRBV27 to TRBJ1-1; D remains ambiguous. The CDR3 has 14 residues. Trimming shortened V by 5 bases and J by 5 bases, and 15 bases separated the two germline ends. Germline values: CDR1 MNHEY, CDR2 SMNVEV (reference sequence). This CDR3 reads CASSTGRVGTEAFF. The CDR3 bases are TGTGCCAGCAGTACGGGAAGGGTAGGTACTGAAGCTTTCTTT.

This chain links TRBV5-1 with TRBJ2-5; D unresolved. The germline V and J ends were trimmed by 0 bases and 1 base, with 13 bases remaining between them. Germline V CDR1 and CDR2: SGHRS, YFSETQ. This CDR3 region has 16 residues. CDR3 bases: TGCGCCAGCAGCTTGGGTGTCGCGCACCTCCAAGAGACCCAGTACTTC. This encodes CASSLGVAHLQETQYF.